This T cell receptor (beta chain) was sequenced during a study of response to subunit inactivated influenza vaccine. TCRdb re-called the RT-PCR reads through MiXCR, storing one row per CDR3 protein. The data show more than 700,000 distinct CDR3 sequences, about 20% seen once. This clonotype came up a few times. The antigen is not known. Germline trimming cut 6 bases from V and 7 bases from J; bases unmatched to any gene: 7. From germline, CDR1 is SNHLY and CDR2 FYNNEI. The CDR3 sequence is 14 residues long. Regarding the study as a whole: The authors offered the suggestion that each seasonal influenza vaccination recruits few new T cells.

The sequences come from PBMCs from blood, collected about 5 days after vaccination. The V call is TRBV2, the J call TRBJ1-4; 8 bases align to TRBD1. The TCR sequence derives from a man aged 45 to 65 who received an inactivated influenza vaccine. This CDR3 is CASRDRTGLEKLFF. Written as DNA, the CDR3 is TGTGCCAGCAGAGACCGGACAGGGCTTGAAAAACTGTTTTTT.